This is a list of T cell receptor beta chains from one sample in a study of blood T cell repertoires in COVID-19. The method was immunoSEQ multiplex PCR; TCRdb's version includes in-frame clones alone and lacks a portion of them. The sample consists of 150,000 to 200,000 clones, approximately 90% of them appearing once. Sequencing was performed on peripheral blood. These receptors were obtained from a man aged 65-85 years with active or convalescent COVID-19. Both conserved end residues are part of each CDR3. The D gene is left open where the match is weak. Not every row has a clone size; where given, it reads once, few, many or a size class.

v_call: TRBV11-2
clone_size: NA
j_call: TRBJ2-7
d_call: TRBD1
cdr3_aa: CASSFKVQGSSEYF
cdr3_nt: TGTGCCAGCAGCTTTAAGGTACAGGGGAGTTCGGAGTACTTC

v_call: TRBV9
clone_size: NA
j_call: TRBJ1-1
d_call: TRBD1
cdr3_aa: CASSPKTGTVNTEAFF
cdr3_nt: TGTGCCAGCAGCCCTAAGACCGGGACAGTGAACACTGAAGCTTTCTTT

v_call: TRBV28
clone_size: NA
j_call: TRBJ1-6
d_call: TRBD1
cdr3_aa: CASSLSGGRSPLHF
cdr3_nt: TGTGCCAGCAGTTTGTCAGGGGGCCGTTCACCCCTCCACTTT

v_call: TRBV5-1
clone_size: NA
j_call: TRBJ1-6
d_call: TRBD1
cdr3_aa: CASSLVGPGQGRYNSPLHF
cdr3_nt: TGCGCCAGCAGCTTGGTAGGGCCGGGACAGGGGCGATATAATTCACCCCTCCACTTT

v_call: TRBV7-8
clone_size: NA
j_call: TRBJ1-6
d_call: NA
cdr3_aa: CASSKKYRAKYNSPLHF
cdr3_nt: TGTGCCAGCAGCAAGAAGTACAGGGCCAAATATAATTCACCCCTCCACTTT

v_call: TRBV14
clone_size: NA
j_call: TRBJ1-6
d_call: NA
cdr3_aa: CASSQGQGGNSPLHF
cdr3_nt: TGTGCCAGCAGCCAAGGGCAGGGCGGCAATTCACCCCTCCACTTT

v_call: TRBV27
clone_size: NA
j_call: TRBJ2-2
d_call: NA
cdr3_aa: CASRTANTGELFF
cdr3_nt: TGTGCCAGCCGGACAGCGAACACCGGGGAGCTGTTTTTT

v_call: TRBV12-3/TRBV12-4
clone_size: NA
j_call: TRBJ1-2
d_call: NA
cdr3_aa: CASRPSANYGYTF
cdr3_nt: TGTGCCAGCCGCCCCTCAGCTAACTATGGCTACACCTTC

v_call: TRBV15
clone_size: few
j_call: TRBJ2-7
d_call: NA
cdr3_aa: CATSREAGSGEQYF
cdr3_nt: TGTGCCACCAGCAGAGAGGCGGGATCGGGCGAGCAGTACTTC

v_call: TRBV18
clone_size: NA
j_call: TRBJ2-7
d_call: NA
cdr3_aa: CASSRTGSYEQYF
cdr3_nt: TGTGCCAGCTCACGTACAGGGAGCTACGAGCAGTACTTC

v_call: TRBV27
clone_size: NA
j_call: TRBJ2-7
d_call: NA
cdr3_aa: CASRRTVFEQYF
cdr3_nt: TGTGCCAGCAGGCGGACAGTTTTTGAGCAGTACTTC

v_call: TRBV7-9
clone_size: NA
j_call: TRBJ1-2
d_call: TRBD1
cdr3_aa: CASRVGTGVSGYTF
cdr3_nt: TGTGCCAGCAGGGTCGGGACAGGGGTCTCTGGCTACACCTTC

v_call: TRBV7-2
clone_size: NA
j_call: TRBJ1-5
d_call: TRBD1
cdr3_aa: CASQGQHNQPQHF
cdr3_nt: TGTGCCAGCCAGGGACAGCACAATCAGCCCCAGCATTTT

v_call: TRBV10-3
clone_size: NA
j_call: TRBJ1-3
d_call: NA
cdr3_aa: CAISESPGHSGNTIYF
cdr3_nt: TGTGCCATCAGTGAGTCCCCAGGCCACTCTGGAAACACCATATATTTT

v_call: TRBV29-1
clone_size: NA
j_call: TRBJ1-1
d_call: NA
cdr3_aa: CSVPHRKFQGEAFF
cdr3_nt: TGCAGCGTGCCCCACAGGAAGTTTCAGGGAGAAGCTTTCTTT

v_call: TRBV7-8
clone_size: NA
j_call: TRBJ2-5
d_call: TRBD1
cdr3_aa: CASSEGTASETQYF
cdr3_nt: TGTGCCAGCAGCGAAGGGACAGCAAGCGAGACCCAGTACTTC

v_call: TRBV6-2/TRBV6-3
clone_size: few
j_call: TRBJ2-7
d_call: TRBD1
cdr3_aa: CASSSIYRGFHEQYF
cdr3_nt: TGTGCCAGCAGTTCGATATACAGGGGTTTCCACGAGCAGTACTTC

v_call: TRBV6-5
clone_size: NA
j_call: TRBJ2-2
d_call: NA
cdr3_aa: CASSYAGPSGVGELFF
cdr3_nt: TGTGCCAGCAGTTACGCAGGACCGTCAGGGGTCGGGGAGCTGTTTTTT

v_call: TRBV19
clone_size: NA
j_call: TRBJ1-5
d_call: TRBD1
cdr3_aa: CASSIDRGRGQPQHF
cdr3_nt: TGTGCCAGTAGTATTGACAGGGGAAGAGGTCAGCCCCAGCATTTT

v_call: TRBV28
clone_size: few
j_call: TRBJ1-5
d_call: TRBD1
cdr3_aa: CASSLGGQGATKPQHF
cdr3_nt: TGTGCCAGCAGTTTAGGTGGACAGGGGGCGACCAAGCCCCAGCATTTT

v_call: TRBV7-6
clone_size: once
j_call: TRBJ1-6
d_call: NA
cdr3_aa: CASSQTDNYNSPLHF
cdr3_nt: TGTGCCAGCAGCCAGACAGATAATTATAATTCACCCCTCCACTTT

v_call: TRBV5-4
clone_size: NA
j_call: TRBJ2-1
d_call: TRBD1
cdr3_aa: CASSLAGAQGDEQFF
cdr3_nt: TGTGCCAGCAGCTTGGCCGGGGCCCAGGGGGATGAGCAGTTCTTC

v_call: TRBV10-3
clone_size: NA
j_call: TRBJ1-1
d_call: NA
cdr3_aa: CAIRQDRLNTEAFF
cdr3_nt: TGTGCCATCAGGCAAGACAGATTGAACACTGAAGCTTTCTTT

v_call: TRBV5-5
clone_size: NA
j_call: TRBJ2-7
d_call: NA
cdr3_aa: CASSLGAIMGSGYEQYF
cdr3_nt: TGTGCCAGCAGCTTGGGGGCCATAATGGGATCGGGGTACGAGCAGTACTTC

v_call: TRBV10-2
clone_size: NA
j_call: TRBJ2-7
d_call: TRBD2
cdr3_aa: CASSAPSGGGHGEQYF
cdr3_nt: TGCGCCAGCAGTGCGCCCAGCGGGGGGGGCCATGGCGAGCAGTACTTC

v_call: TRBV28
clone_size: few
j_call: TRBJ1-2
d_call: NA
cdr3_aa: CASRPGGNYGYTF
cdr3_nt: TGTGCCAGCAGGCCGGGGGGCAATTATGGCTACACCTTC

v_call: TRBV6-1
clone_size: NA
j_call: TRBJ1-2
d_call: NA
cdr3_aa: CASSDRVNGYTF
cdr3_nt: TGTGCCAGCAGTGACAGGGTTAATGGCTACACCTTC

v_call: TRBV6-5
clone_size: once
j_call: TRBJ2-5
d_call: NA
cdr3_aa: CASRNAGTQYF
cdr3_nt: TGTGCCAGCAGAAACGCGGGGACCCAGTACTTC

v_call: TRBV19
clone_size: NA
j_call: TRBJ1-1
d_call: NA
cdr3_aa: CASSPGQGWGTEAFF
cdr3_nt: TGTGCCAGTAGTCCAGGCCAGGGGTGGGGCACTGAAGCTTTCTTT

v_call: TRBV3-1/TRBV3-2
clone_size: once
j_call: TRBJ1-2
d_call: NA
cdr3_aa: CASSPGTNYGYTF
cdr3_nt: TGTGCCAGCAGTCCAGGGACTAACTATGGCTACACCTTC

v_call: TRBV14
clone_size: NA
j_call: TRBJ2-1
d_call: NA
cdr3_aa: CASSHGQSKPSTYNEQFF
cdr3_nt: TGTGCCAGCAGCCATGGACAGTCCAAGCCCAGTACCTACAATGAGCAGTTCTTC

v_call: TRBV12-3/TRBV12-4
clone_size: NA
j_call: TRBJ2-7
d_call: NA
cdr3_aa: CASTPGGGHEQYF
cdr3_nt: TGTGCCAGCACCCCAGGAGGGGGCCACGAGCAGTACTTC

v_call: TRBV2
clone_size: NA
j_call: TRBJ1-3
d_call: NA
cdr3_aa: CASSEQGSGNTIYF
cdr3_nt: TGTGCCAGCAGTGAACAGGGCTCTGGAAACACCATATATTTT

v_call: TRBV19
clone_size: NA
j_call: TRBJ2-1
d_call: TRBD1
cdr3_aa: CATTGQGFVGEQFF
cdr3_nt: TGTGCCACCACGGGACAGGGATTTGTGGGTGAGCAGTTCTTC

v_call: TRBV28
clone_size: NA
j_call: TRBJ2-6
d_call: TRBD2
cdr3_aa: CASSLPGLAGSGANVLTF
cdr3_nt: TGTGCCAGCAGTTTACCTGGACTAGCGGGGTCTGGGGCCAACGTCCTGACTTTC

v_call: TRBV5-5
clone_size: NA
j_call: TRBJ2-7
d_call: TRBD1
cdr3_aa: CASTPVGQGGREQYF
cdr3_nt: TGTGCCAGCACCCCGGTGGGACAGGGGGGGAGAGAGCAGTACTTC

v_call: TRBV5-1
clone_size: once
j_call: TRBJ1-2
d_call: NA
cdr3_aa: CASSLSSGVGYTF
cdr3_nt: TGCGCCAGCAGCTTGTCTTCGGGGGTTGGCTACACCTTC

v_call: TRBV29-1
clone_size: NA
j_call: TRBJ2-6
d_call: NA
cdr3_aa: CSVLPLSGANVLTF
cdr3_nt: TGCAGCGTTCTCCCCCTATCTGGGGCCAACGTCCTGACTTTC

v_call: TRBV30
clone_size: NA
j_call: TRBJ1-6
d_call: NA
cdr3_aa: CAWTPVSGHTNSPLHF
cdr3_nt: TGTGCCTGGACCCCGGTCTCCGGACACACGAATTCACCCCTCCACTTT

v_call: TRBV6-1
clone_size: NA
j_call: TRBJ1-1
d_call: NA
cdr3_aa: CASSERHPNTEAFF
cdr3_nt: TGTGCCAGCAGTGAAAGACATCCGAACACTGAAGCTTTCTTT

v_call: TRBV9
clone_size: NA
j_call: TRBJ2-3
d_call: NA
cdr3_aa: CASSGIASTDTQYF
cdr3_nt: TGTGCCAGCAGCGGCATAGCAAGCACAGATACGCAGTATTTT

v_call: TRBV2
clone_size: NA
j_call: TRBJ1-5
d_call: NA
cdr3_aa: CASSEAGLNQPQHF
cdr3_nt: TGTGCCAGCAGTGAGGCAGGGCTCAATCAGCCCCAGCATTTT

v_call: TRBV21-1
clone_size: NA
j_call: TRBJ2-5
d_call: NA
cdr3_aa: CASSKEGMRYQETQYF
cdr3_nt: TGTGCCAGCAGCAAAGAGGGGATGCGGTACCAAGAGACCCAGTACTTC

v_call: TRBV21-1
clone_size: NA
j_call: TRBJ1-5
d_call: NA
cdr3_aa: CASSKAGGYGGVPSQPQHF
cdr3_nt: TGTGCCAGCAGCAAAGCGGGGGGGTATGGGGGAGTGCCCTCTCAGCCCCAGCATTTT

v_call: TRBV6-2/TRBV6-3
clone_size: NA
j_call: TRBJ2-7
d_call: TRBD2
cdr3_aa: CASSALGLAWEQYF
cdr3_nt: TGTGCCAGCAGTGCCCTCGGACTAGCGTGGGAGCAGTACTTC

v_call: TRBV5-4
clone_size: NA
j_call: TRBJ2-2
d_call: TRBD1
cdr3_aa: CASSSIDRVGGELFF
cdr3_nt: TGTGCCAGCAGCTCTATCGACAGGGTCGGCGGGGAGCTGTTTTTT

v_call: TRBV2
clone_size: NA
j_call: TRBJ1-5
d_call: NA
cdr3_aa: CASTGDSNQPQHF
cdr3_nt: TGTGCCAGCACGGGGGACAGCAATCAGCCCCAGCATTTT

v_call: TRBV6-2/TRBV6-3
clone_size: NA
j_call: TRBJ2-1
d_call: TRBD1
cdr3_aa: CASSYEPGQGTSNEQFF
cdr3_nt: TGTGCCAGCAGTTACGAACCGGGACAGGGGACCTCCAATGAGCAGTTCTTC

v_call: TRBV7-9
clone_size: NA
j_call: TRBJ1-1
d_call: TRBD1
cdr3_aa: CASSYSSGTANTEAFF
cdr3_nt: TGTGCCAGCAGCTATAGCTCCGGGACAGCGAACACTGAAGCTTTCTTT

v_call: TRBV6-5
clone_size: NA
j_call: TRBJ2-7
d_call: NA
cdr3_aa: CASSSQGSPGVEQYF
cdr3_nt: TGTGCCAGCAGTTCCCAGGGGTCCCCCGGCGTGGAGCAGTACTTC

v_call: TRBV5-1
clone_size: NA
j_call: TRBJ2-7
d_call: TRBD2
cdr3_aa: CASSSGLAVSYEQYF
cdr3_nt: TGCGCCAGCAGCTCCGGACTAGCGGTTTCCTACGAGCAGTACTTC

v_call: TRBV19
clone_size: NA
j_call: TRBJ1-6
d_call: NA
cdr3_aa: CASSWQNSPLHF
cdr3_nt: TGTGCCAGTAGTTGGCAGAATTCACCCCTCCACTTT

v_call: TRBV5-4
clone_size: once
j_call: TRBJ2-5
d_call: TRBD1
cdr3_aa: CASSQGQDLVKTQYF
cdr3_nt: TGTGCCAGCAGCCAGGGACAGGACCTCGTTAAGACCCAGTACTTC